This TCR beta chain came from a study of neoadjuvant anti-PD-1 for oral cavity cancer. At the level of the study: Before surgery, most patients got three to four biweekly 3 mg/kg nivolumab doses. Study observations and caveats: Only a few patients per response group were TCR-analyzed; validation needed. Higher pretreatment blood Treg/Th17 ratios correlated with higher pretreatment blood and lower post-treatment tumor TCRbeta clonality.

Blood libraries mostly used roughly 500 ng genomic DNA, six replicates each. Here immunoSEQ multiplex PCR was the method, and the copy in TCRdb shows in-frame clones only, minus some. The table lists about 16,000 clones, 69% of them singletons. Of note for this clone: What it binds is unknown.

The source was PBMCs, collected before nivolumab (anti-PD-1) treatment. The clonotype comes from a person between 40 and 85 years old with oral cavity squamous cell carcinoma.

This CDR3 reads CASSSGAGGQNEQFF. The CDR3 region has the DNA TGTGCCAGCAGCTCGGGAGCGGGAGGGCAGAATGAGCAGTTCTTC. The chain has TRBV9 and TRBJ2-1; 10 bases align to TRBD2. The V gene end was trimmed by 4 bases and the J gene end by 7 bases; junction bases not matched to a gene: 8. CDR1 SGDLS and CDR2 YYNGEE come from the germline V gene. The CDR3 runs to 15 residues.